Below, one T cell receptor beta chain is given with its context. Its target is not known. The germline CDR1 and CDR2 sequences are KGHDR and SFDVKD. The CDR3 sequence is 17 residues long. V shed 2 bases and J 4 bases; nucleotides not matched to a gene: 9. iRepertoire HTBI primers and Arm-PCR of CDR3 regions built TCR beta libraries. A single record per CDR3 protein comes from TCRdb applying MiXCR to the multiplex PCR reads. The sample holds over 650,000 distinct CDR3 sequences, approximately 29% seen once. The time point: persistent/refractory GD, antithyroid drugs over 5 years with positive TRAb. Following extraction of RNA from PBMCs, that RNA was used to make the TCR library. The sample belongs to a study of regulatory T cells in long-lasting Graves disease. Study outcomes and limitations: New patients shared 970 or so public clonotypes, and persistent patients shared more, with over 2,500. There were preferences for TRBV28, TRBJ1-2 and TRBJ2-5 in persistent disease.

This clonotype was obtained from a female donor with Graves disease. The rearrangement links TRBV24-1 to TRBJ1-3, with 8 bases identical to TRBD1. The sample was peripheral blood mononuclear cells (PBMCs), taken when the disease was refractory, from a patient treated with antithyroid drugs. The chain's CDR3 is CATSDSLGTGGGNTIYF. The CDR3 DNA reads TGTGCCACCAGTGATTCCCTCGGGACAGGAGGGGGAAACACCATATATTTT.